These T cell receptor beta chains were read from a single sample in a study of CD8 T cells in ankylosing spondylitis. One entry per CDR3 protein results from TCRdb running MiXCR on the 5' RACE reads. The sample lists about 240,000 distinct CDR3 sequences, less than 10% occurring once. The sequenced material came from blood, either unsorted or a sorted T cell fraction (not recorded which). All receptors come from a male donor with ankylosing spondylitis or in good health (not recorded which). The CDR3 runs from the conserved cysteine through the conserved F or W. The D gene is left open where the match is weak. Clone size, where shown, is once, few, many, or a class for clones that have expanded.

TRBV12-3/TRBV12-4	many	TRBJ2-5	NA	CASSFMETQYF	TGTGCCAGCAGTTTTATGGAGACCCAGTACTTC
TRBV19	NA	TRBJ2-2	TRBD1	CASGWEEQGDTGELFF	TGTGCCAGTGGGTGGGAGGAACAGGGGGACACCGGGGAGCTGTTTTTT
TRBV29-1	many	TRBJ2-1	TRBD2	CSADGGETYNEQFF	TGCAGCGCCGATGGGGGGGAAACCTACAATGAGCAGTTCTTC
TRBV20-1	many	TRBJ2-5	TRBD2	CSARGPGLAGEETQYF	TGCAGTGCACGAGGACCGGGACTAGCGGGAGAAGAGACCCAGTACTTC
TRBV5-1	many	TRBJ1-1	NA	CASSWGGDTEAFF	TGCGCCAGCAGCTGGGGAGGGGACACTGAAGCTTTCTTT
TRBV20-1	many	TRBJ2-5	NA	CSAIGGSETQYF	TGCAGTGCTATAGGGGGGAGTGAGACCCAGTACTTC
TRBV10-2	many	TRBJ2-1	NA	CASSENMFSSYNEQFF	TGCGCCAGCAGCGAGAATATGTTTTCCTCCTACAATGAGCAGTTCTTC
TRBV29-1	many	TRBJ1-1	TRBD1	CSVEEKRTGGGTEAFF	TGCAGCGTTGAAGAAAAAAGGACAGGGGGAGGGACTGAAGCTTTCTTT
TRBV25-1	few	TRBJ2-6	NA	CASSQSSTKTGANVLTF	TGTGCCAGCAGCCAATCTAGCACGAAGACTGGGGCCAACGTCCTGACTTTC
TRBV7-9	NA	TRBJ2-1	NA	CASSVSAAYNEQFF	TGTGCCAGCAGCGTCTCGGCCGCCTACAATGAGCAGTTCTTC
TRBV7-9	few	TRBJ2-5	NA	CASSSAEVGETQYF	TGTGCCAGCAGCTCAGCCGAGGTGGGGGAGACCCAGTACTTC
TRBV12-3/TRBV12-4	few	TRBJ2-7	NA	CASSPWREDEQYF	TGTGCCAGCAGTCCCTGGAGGGAGGATGAGCAGTACTTC